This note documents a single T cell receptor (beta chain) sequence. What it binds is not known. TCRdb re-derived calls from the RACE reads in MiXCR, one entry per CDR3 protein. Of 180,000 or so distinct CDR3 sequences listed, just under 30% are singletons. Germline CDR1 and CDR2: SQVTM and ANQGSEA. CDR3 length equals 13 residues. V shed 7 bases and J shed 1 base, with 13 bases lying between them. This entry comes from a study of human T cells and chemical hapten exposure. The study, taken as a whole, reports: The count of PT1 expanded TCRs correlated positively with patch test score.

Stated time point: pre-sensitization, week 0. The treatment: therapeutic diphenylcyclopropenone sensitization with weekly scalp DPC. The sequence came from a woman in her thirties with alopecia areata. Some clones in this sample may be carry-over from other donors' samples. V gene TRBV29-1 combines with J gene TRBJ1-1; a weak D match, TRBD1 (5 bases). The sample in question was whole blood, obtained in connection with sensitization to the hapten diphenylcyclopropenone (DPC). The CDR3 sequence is CSAKWGENTEAFF. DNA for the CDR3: TGCAGCGCCAAGTGGGGGGAGAACACTGAAGCTTTCTTT.